One sample yielded the 23 T cell receptor beta chains listed below, sequenced in a study of spatial heterogeneity in lung cancer. The sample's time point: sample taken at primary tumor resection. Whole RNA, isolated from tumor, nontumor lung or frozen PBMC, was sequenced without prior sorting. TCRdb passed the 5' RACE reads through MiXCR, listing each CDR3 protein once. Of tens of thousands of distinct CDR3 sequences listed, roughly 15% are singletons. Sequencing was performed on PBMCs, taken at surgery. These receptors were collected from a male donor with early-stage non-small cell lung cancer.

V usage is TRBV7-2 and J usage is TRBJ1-1; no clear D. The V and J ends lost 7 bases and 3 bases respectively, with 12 bases between them. Germline V gene lookup returns CDR1 SGHTA and CDR2 FQGNSA. The CDR3 covers 13 residues. For the CDR3, the DNA is TGTGCCAGCACCAACCTTGGGGACACTGAAGCTTTCTTT. As protein: CASTNLGDTEAFF.

On this clonotype: Being one base from a much bigger clone, this may be a read error. This chain links TRBV20-1 with TRBJ2-6; possible D gene TRBD2, 5 bases. Germline V gene data show CDR1 as DFQATT and CDR2 as SNEGSKA (reference sequence). Trimming took off 8 bases at V and 0 bases at J, with 20 bases between the two ends. The CDR3 sequence is 17 residues long. The CDR3 protein is CSTPPRGFSSGANVLTF. The CDR3 region has the DNA TGCAGTACTCCCCCGAGAGGGTTCTCCTCTGGGGCCAACGTCCTGACTTTC.

The rearrangement joins TRBV20-1 to TRBJ2-1; 13 bases fit TRBD2. V lost 6 bases, J lost 5 bases, and 7 bases stayed unmatched. The V gene's germline CDR1 is DFQATT and CDR2 SNEGSKA (reference sequence). This CDR3 is 15 amino acids long. The CDR3, as DNA: TGCAGTGCCACTAGCGGGGGGGCCTTCGACAATGAGCAGTTCTTC. As protein: CSATSGGAFDNEQFF.

The CDR3: CASSLSQETQYF. In DNA, the CDR3 is TGCGCCAGCAGCTTAAGCCAGGAGACCCAGTACTTC. This chain links TRBV5-1 with TRBJ2-5, with D hard to call. This CDR3 has 12 amino acids. With 2 bases removed from V and 5 bases from J, the gap between germline ends came to 7 bases. From germline, CDR1 is SGHRS and CDR2 YFSETQ.

The table lists this clonotype with many counts. The chain couples TRBV2 to TRBJ2-2; 7 bases are shared with TRBD2. The length of the CDR3 is 15 residues. Trimming removed 4 bases from V and 1 base from J; junction bases left unmatched: 3. The germline gives CDR1 SNHLY, CDR2 FYNNEI. The CDR3 reads CASSAGLENTGELFF. CDR3 nucleotide sequence: TGTGCCAGCAGTGCCGGACTAGAGAACACCGGGGAGCTGTTTTTT.

In this sample, this clonotype turned up many times. This sequence joins TRBV5-1 and TRBJ2-5; TRBD2 is a possible D gene (6 bases). From germline, CDR1 is SGHRS and CDR2 YFSETQ. The V gene lost 1 base and the J gene lost 0 bases, with 13 bases spanning the gap. The CDR3 spans 16 residues. CDR3 DNA sequence: TGCGCCAGCAGCTTGTCCGGGGGAGGCCACCAAGAGACCCAGTACTTC. Encoded protein: CASSLSGGGHQETQYF.

This clonotype was detected ten times or more. The rearrangement joins TRBV7-3 to TRBJ2-1; 7 positions agree with TRBD2. V gave up 1 base and J gave up 6 bases; unmatched junction bases: 3. The CDR3 consists of 14 residues. Germline assignment: CDR1 SGHTA and CDR2 FQGTGA. The DNA of the CDR3 is TGTGCCAGCAGCTTAAAGAGCGGGATCAATGAGCAGTTCTTC. Its protein is CASSLKSGINEQFF.

This clonotype appeared a few times. The chain employs TRBV29-1 and TRBJ2-5; no firm D call. The germline V gene has CDR1 SQVTM and CDR2 ANQGSEA. The CDR3 is 13 residues long. V was pared by 6 bases and J by 3 bases, with 14 bases between. This chain's CDR3 is CSVSWASEETQYF. CDR3 DNA: TGCAGCGTCTCATGGGCCAGCGAAGAGACCCAGTACTTC.

The V and J genes are TRBV5-1 and TRBJ1-2; D ambiguous. This CDR3 has 13 amino acids. Trimming removed 0 bases at V and 8 bases at J, with 11 bases between. The germline V gene has CDR1 SGHRS and CDR2 YFSETQ. The CDR3 loop reads CASSLERVNGYTF. The CDR3, as DNA: TGCGCCAGCAGCTTGGAACGGGTAAACGGCTACACCTTC. Filled out from reference TRBV5-1 and TRBJ1-2, the complete variable domain reads KAGVTQTPRYLIKTRGQQVTLSCSPISGHRSVSWYQQTPGQGLQFLFEYFSETQRNKGNFPGRFSGRQFSNSRSEMNVSTLELGDSALYLCASSLERVNGYTFGSGTRLTVV.

This clonotype has more than one count but fewer than ten. The chain recombines TRBV10-3 with TRBJ2-7; D remains unclear. CDR3 length: 14 residues. Germline V CDR1 and CDR2: ENHRY, SYGVKD. V lost 0 bases, J lost 3 bases, and 9 bases lay in between. The CDR3 protein is CAISESLADYEQYF. The DNA for the CDR3 is TGTGCCATCAGTGAGTCTCTTGCAGACTACGAGCAGTACTTC.

This clonotype was picked up many times. The genes are TRBV7-2 and TRBJ2-1, with D possibly TRBD2 on 5 matching bases. Germline V lookup: CDR1 SGHTA, CDR2 FQGNSA. The CDR3 covers 14 residues. Trimming pared 5 bases from V and 7 bases from J, leaving 15 bases between. CDR3 in amino acids: CASSPNRRGNEQFF. The CDR3 DNA sequence: TGTGCCAGCAGCCCAAACCGCCGGGGTAATGAGCAGTTCTTC.

This chain uses TRBV6-5 with TRBJ2-7; D is unclear. Germline assignment: CDR1 MNHEY and CDR2 SVGAGI. CDR3 length: 11 residues. V lost 6 bases to trimming and J lost 5 bases, with 8 bases between them. CDR3 nucleotides: TGTGCCAGCAGGACGGGCAACGAGCAGTACTTC. Translated, it gives CASRTGNEQYF.

J is TRBJ2-2 and V is TRBV20-1; 15 bases agree with TRBD2. V lost 7 bases to trimming and J lost 3 bases; unmatched junction nucleotides: 6. The CDR3 extends over 16 amino acids. Germline CDR1 DFQATT, CDR2 SNEGSKA (reference sequence). This CDR3 reads CSVGLAGGPDTGELFF. In DNA, the CDR3 is TGCAGTGTAGGACTAGCGGGAGGGCCGGACACCGGGGAGCTGTTTTTT.

This clonotype was picked up a small number of times. V usage is TRBV19 and J usage is TRBJ1-5; 9 bases line up with TRBD1. Germline CDR1 is LNHDA and CDR2 is SQIVND (reference sequence). This CDR3 comprises 16 residues. V lost 5 bases, J lost 5 bases, and 10 bases stayed unmatched. The CDR3 loop reads CASSPRTGARDQPQHF. CDR3 DNA sequence: TGTGCCAGTAGTCCTCGGACAGGGGCCCGCGATCAGCCCCAGCATTTT.

The chain carries TRBV7-2 and TRBJ2-3; TRBD1 or TRBD2 may be the D gene (5 bases each). Germline V gene lookup returns CDR1 SGHTA and CDR2 FQGNSA. CDR3 length: 15 residues. Trimming took off 1 base at V and 1 base at J, with 9 bases between the two ends. The CDR3 nucleotides read TGTGCCAGCAGCTTAGTGGGGGTTGGCACAGATACGCAGTATTTT. This translates into CASSLVGVGTDTQYF.

This clonotype was seen only a few times. The V gene is TRBV5-6, the J gene TRBJ1-3; TRBD1 is a possible D gene (6 bases). The CDR3 runs 16 residues. Germline CDR1 SGHDT, CDR2 YYEEEE. V was shortened by 4 bases and J by 1 base, with 15 bases between the two germline ends. CDR3 protein: CASSPRGLGSGNTIYF. The CDR3 nucleotides are TGTGCCAGCAGCCCTCGGGGGCTGGGATCTGGAAACACCATATATTTT.

This clonotype appeared a few times. This sequence joins TRBV29-1 and TRBJ1-2; D is possibly TRBD1 (5 bases). From germline, CDR1 is SQVTM and CDR2 ANQGSEA. The CDR3 covers 13 residues. Trimming cost V 5 bases and J 7 bases, with 17 bases left between them. The CDR3 DNA sequence: TGCAGCGTTTACAGGACTGATTATGGTGGCTACACCTTC. Translated, it gives CSVYRTDYGGYTF.

This chain links TRBV9 with TRBJ2-3; 14 bases fit TRBD2. With V trimmed by 2 bases and J by 4 bases, 6 bases remained unmatched. This CDR3 is built from 17 residues. Germline V CDR1 and CDR2: SGDLS, YYNGEE. CDR3: CASSVAGLAGDADTQYF. CDR3 DNA sequence: TGTGCCAGCAGCGTGGCGGGACTAGCGGGAGACGCAGATACGCAGTATTTT.

This clonotype was detected many times. The J gene is TRBJ2-5, the V gene TRBV25-1; 9 bases align to TRBD2. Trimming at V came to 2 bases and at J to 5 bases, leaving 6 bases not matched to a gene. Per the germline V gene, CDR1 is MGHDK and CDR2 is SYGVNS. The CDR3 covers 15 residues. In DNA, the CDR3 is TGTGCCAGCAGTGAACCCAGCGGGGGGCCCGAGACCCAGTACTTC. It codes for CASSEPSGGPETQYF.

The chain combines TRBV29-1 with TRBJ1-2; D perhaps matches TRBD1 (5 bases). Trimming pared 1 base from V and 4 bases from J, leaving 16 bases between. The CDR3 contains 15 residues. Germline V gene sequence: CDR1 SQVTM, CDR2 ANQGSEA. CDR3 DNA: TGCAGCGTTGAAGCCCCGGGAGGGGTCATCTATGGCTACACCTTC. Its translation is CSVEAPGGVIYGYTF.

The rearrangement joins TRBV5-1 to TRBJ2-3, with 7 bases identical to TRBD1. This CDR3 region has 14 residues. The junction had 4 bases not matched to a gene; V was cut back by 4 bases and J by 2 bases. Per the germline V gene, CDR1 is SGHRS and CDR2 is YFSETQ. The CDR3 DNA reads as TGCGCCAGCAGCAAAACAGGGGCCACAGATACGCAGTATTTT. It specifies CASSKTGATDTQYF.

The V call is TRBV28, the J call TRBJ2-5; D is possibly TRBD1 (6 bases). Trimming took off 7 bases at V and 5 bases at J, with 17 bases between the two ends. The V gene's germline CDR1 is MDHEN and CDR2 SYDVKM. The CDR3 covers 14 residues. CDR3 coding DNA: TGTGCCAGCAAGGAACAGGGCCTCGGGGAGACCCAGTACTTC. This gives the protein CASKEQGLGETQYF.

The chain has TRBV5-4 and TRBJ2-7; 7 bases line up with TRBD2. Trimming cost V 3 bases and J 2 bases; bases outside gene matches: 8. The CDR3 contains 15 residues. Germline V lookup: CDR1 SGHNT, CDR2 YYREEE (reference sequence). This CDR3 is CASSSAAGPAYEQYF. Written as DNA, the CDR3 is TGTGCCAGCAGCTCGGCAGCGGGACCCGCCTACGAGCAGTACTTC. The full variable domain, its missing parts supplied by reference TRBV5-4 and TRBJ2-7, is ETGVTQSPTHLIKTRGQQVTLRCSSQSGHNTVSWYQQALGQGPQFIFQYYREEENGRGNFPPRFSGLQFPNYSSELNVNALELDDSALYLCASSSAAGPAYEQYFGPGTRLTVT.